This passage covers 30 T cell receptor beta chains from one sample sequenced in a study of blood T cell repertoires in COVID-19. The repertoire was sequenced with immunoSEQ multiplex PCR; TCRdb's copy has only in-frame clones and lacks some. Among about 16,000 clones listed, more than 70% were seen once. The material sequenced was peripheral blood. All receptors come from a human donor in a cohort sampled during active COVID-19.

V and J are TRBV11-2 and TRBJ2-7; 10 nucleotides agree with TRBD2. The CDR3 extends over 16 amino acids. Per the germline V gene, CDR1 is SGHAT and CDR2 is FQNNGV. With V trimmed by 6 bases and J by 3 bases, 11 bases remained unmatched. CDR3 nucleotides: TGTGCCAGCAGTCTGGGGTCTAGCGGGAGTGGCTACGAGCAGTACTTC. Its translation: CASSLGSSGSGYEQYF.

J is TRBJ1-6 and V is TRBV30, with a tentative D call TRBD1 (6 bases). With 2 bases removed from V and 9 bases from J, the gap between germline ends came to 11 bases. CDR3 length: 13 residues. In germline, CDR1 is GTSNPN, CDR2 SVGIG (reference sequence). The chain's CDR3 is CAWSRGIGSPLHF. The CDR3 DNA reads TGTGCCTGGAGTAGGGGGATCGGTTCACCCCTCCACTTT.

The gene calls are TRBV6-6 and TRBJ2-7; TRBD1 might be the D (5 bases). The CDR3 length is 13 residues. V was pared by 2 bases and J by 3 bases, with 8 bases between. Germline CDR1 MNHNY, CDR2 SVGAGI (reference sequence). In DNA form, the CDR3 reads TGTGCCAGCAGTTACGACAGACACTACGAGCAGTACTTC. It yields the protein CASSYDRHYEQYF.

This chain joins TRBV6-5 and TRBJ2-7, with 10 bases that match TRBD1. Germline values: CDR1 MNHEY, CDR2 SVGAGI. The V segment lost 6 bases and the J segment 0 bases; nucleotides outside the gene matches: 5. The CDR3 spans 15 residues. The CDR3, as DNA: TGTGCCAGCAGGGACAGGGGGGTGGACTCCTACGAGCAGTACTTC. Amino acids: CASRDRGVDSYEQYF.

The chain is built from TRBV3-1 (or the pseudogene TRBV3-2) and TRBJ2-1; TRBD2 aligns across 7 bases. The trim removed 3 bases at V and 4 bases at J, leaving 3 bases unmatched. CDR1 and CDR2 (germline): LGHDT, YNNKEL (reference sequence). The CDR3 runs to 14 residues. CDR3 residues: CASSHGTNYNEQFF. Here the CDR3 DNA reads TGTGCCAGCAGCCATGGGACTAATTACAATGAGCAGTTCTTC.

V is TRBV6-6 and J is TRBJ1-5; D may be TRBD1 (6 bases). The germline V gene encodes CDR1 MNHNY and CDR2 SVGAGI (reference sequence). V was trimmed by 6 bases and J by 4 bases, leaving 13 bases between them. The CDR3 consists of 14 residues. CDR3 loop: CASSPDSLNQPQHF. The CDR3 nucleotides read TGTGCCAGCAGCCCGGACAGCTTAAATCAGCCCCAGCATTTT.

The CDR3, as DNA: TGTGCCAGTAGTATAGATCTCGGCCGGGGGGAGACCCAGTACTTC. It codes for CASSIDLGRGETQYF. The chain couples TRBV19 to TRBJ2-5; D is perhaps TRBD2 (6 bases). The CDR3 covers 15 residues. The V gene lost 0 bases and the J gene lost 5 bases, with 13 bases spanning the gap. Looked up from germline, CDR1 is LNHDA and CDR2 is SQIVND (reference sequence).

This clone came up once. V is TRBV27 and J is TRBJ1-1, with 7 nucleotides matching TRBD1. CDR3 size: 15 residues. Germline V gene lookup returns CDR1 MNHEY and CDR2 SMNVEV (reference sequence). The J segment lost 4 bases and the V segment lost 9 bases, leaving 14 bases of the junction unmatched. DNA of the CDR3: TGTGCCAGGATCGAAGGGGGCGGTAGGGGCACTGAAGCTTTCTTT. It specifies CARIEGGGRGTEAFF.

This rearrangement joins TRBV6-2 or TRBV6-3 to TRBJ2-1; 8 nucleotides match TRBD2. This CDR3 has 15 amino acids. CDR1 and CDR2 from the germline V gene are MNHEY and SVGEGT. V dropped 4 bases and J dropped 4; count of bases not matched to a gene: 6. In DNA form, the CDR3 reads TGTGCCAGCAGTTTACGACTAGCGCGTTACAATGAGCAGTTCTTC. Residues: CASSLRLARYNEQFF.

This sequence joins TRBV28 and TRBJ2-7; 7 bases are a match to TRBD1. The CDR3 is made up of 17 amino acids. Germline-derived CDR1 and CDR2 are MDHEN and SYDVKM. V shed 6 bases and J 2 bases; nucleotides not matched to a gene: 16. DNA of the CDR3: TGTGCCAGCAGCGTCTTTACCGCCCGGACAGGAGCCTACGAGCAGTACTTC. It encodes CASSVFTARTGAYEQYF.

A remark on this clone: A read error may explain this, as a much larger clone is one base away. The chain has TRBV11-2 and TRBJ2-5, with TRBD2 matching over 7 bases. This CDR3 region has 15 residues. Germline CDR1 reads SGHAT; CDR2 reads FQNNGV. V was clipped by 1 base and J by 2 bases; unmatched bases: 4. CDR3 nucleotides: TGTGCCAGCAGCTTAGGCCTAGCGGAACAAGAGACCCAGTACTTC. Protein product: CASSLGLAEQETQYF.

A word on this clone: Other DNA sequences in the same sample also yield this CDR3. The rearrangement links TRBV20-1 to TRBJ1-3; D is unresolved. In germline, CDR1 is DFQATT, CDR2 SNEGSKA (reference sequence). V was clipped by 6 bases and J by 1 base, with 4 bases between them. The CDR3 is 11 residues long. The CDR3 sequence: CSALSGNTIYF. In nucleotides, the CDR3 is TGCAGTGCCCTATCTGGAAACACCATATATTTT.

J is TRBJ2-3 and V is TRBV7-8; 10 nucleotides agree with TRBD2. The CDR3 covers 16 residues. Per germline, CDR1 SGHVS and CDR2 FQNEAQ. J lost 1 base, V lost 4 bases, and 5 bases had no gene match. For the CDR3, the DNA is TGTGCCAGCAGCTCCCAGACTAGCGGGCGCACAGATACGCAGTATTTT. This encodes CASSSQTSGRTDTQYF.

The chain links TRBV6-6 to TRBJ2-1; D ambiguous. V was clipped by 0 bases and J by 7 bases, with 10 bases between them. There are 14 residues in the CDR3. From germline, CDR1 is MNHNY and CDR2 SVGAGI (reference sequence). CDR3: CASSYSLALNEQFF. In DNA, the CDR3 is TGTGCCAGCAGTTACTCATTGGCTTTGAATGAGCAGTTCTTC.

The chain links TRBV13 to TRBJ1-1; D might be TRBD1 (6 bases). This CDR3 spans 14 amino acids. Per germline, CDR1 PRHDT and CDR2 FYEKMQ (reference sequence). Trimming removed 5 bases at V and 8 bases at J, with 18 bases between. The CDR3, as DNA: TGTGCCAGCAGCCAAACGGGGGGGGCGCTGGAAGCTTTCTTT. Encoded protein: CASSQTGGALEAFF.

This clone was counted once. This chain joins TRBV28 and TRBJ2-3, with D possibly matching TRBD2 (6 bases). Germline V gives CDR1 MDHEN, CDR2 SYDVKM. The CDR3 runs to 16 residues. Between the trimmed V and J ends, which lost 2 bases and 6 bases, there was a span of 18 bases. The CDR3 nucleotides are TGTGCCAGCAGTTTAAGGCCGCGGGGCTTTTCCGATACGCAGTATTTT. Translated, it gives CASSLRPRGFSDTQYF. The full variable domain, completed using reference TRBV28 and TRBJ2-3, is DVKVTQSSRYLVKRTGEKVFLECVQDMDHENMFWYRQDPGLGLRLIYFSYDVKMKEKGDIPEGYSVSREKKERFSLILESASTNQTSMYLCASSLRPRGFSDTQYFGPGTRLTVL.

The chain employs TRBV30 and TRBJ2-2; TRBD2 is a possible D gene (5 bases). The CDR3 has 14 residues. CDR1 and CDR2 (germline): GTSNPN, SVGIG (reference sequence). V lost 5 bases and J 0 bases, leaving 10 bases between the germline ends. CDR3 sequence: CAWDLGANTGELFF. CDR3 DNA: TGTGCCTGGGATCTCGGGGCGAACACCGGGGAGCTGTTTTTT.

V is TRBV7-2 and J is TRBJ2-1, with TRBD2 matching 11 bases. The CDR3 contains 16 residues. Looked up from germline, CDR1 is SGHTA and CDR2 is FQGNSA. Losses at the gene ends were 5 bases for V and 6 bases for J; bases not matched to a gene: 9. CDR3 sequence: CASSTIGLAGGNEQFF. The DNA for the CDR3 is TGTGCCAGCAGCACAATAGGACTAGCGGGTGGCAATGAGCAGTTCTTC.

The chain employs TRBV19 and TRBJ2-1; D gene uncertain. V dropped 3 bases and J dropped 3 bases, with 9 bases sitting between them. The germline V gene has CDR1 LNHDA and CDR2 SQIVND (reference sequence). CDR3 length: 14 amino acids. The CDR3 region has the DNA TGTGCCAGTAGTATCGGCGGATACTACAATGAGCAGTTCTTC. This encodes CASSIGGYYNEQFF.

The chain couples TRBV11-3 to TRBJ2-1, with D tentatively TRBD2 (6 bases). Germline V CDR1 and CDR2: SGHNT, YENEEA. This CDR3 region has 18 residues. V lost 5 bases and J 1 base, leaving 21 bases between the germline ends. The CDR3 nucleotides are TGTGCCAGCAGCGCCCCATCGGGACTGGCGGTATCCTACAATGAGCAGTTCTTC. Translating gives CASSAPSGLAVSYNEQFF. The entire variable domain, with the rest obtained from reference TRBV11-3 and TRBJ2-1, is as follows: EAGVVQSPRYKIIEKKQPVAFWCNPISGHNTLYWYLQNLGQGPELLIRYENEEAVDDSQLPKDRFSAERLKGVDSTLKIQPAELGDSAVYLCASSAPSGLAVSYNEQFFGPGTRLTVL.

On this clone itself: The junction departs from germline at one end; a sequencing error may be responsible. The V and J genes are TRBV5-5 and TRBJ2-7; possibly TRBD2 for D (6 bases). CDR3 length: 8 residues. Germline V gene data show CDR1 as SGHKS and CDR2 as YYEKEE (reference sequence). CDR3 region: CASSLGGF. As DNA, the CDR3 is TGTGCCAGCAGCCTCGGGGGTTTC. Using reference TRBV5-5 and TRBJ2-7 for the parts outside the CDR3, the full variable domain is DAGVTQSPTHLIKTRGQQVTLRCSPISGHKSVSWYQQVLGQGPQFIFQYYEKEERGRGNFPDRFSARQFPNYSSELNVNALLLGDSALYLCASSLGGFGPGTRLTVT.

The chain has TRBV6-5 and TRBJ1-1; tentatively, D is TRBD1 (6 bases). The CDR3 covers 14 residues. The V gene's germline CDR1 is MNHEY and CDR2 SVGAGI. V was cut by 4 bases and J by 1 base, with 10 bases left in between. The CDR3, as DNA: TGTGCCAGCAGTTGGGGGCCCCGGAACACTGAAGCTTTCTTT. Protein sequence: CASSWGPRNTEAFF.

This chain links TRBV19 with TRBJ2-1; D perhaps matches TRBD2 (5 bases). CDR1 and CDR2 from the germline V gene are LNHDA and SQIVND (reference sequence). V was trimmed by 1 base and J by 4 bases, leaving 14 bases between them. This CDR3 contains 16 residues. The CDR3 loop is CASSIGRSGLYNEQFF. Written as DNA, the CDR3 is TGTGCCAGTAGTATAGGAAGGTCGGGATTGTACAATGAGCAGTTCTTC.

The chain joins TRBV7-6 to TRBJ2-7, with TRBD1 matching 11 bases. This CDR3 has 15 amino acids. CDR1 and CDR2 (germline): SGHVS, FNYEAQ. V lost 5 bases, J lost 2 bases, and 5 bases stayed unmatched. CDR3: CASSPAGQGAYEQYF. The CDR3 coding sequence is TGTGCCAGCAGCCCGGCGGGACAGGGGGCCTACGAGCAGTACTTC.

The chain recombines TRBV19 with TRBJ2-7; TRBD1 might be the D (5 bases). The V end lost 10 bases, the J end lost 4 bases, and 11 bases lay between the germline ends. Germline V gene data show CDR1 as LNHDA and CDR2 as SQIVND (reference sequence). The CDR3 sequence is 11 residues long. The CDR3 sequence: CATHQGYEQYF. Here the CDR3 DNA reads TGTGCCACCCATCAGGGTTACGAGCAGTACTTC. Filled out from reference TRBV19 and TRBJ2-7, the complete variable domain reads DGGITQSPKYLFRKEGQNVTLSCEQNLNHDAMYWYRQDPGQGLRLIYYSQIVNDFQKGDIAEGYSVSREKKESFPLTVTSAQKNPTAFYLCATHQGYEQYFGPGTRLTVT.

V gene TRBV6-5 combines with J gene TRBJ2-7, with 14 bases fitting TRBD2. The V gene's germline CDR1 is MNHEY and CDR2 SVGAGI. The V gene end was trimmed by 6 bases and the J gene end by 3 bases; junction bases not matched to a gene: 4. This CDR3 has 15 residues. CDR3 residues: CASRQGLAGVYEQYF. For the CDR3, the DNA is TGTGCCAGCAGACAGGGACTAGCGGGAGTCTACGAGCAGTACTTC.

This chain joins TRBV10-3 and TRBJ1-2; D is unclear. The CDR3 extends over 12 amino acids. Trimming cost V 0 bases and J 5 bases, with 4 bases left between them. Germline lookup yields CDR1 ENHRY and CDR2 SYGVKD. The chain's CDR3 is CAISESLYGYTF. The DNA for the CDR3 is TGTGCCATCAGTGAGTCTCTTTATGGCTACACCTTC.

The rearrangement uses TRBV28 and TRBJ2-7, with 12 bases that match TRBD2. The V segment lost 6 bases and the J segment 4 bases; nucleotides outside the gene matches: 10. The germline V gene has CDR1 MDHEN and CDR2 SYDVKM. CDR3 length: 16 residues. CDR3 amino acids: CASSYPSGRAGYEQYF. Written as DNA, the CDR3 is TGTGCCAGCAGCTACCCTAGCGGGAGGGCCGGGTACGAGCAGTACTTC.

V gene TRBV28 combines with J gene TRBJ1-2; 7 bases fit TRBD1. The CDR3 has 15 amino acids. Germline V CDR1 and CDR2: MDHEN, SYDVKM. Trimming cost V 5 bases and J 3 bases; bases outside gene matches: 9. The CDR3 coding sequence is TGTGCCAGCAGTCCGCGACAGGGCGGGTACTATGGCTACACCTTC. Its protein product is CASSPRQGGYYGYTF.

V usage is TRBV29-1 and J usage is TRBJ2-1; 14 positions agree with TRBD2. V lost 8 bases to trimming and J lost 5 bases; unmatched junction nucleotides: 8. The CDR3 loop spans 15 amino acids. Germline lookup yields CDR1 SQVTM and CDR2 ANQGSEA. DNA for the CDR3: TGCAGCAACAGACTAGCGGGAGGGCCCCACAATGAGCAGTTCTTC. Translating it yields CSNRLAGGPHNEQFF.